This TCR beta chain was sequenced for a study of blood T cells in healthy people across ages. Germline V gene data show CDR1 as DFQATT and CDR2 as SNEGSKA (reference sequence). Trimming removed 2 bases from V and 4 bases from J, with 11 bases in between. This CDR3 has 14 residues. This clonotype was seen a single time. Alongside a J-beta primer mix, a sample-barcoded 5' primer served in a second PCR lasting about 6 to 11 cycles. TCRdb reprocessed the 5' RACE reads with MiXCR, giving one entry per CDR3 protein. The table includes 1.5 million to 2 million distinct CDR3 sequences, around 40% detected once.

This chain links TRBV20-1 with TRBJ2-2; no reliable D call. The receptor was isolated from a human donor in good health. Sequencing used blood. The CDR3 region has the DNA TGCAGTGCTAGAAAGGCGGACGTCACCGGGGAGCTGTTTTTT. As protein: CSARKADVTGELFF.